The sequence of this T cell receptor (beta chain) was determined in a study of blood T cells in healthy people across ages. This CDR3 is built from 13 residues. Trimming took 7 bases from V and 1 from J; bases not matched to a gene: 7. Germline CDR1 DFQATT, CDR2 SNEGSKA (reference sequence). The study drew donors from healthy Caucasian individuals in Russia aged about 6 to 100. Total RNA extraction produced at least 5.5 micrograms (per sample) for the study. Primers used in a second PCR of roughly 6 to 11 cycles were a sample-barcoded 5' primer and a J-beta primer mix. TCRdb independently ran MiXCR on the 5' RACE reads; one entry per CDR3 protein. The table records fewer than 1.5 million distinct CDR3 sequences, roughly 40% of them present only once.

The chain is built from TRBV20-1 and TRBJ2-7; 7 bases are a match to TRBD1. The clonotype was recovered from a woman between 18 and 30 years old in good health. The specimen was blood. The CDR3 reads CSGSTGTSYEQYF. The CDR3 region has the DNA TGCAGTGGGTCGACAGGGACATCCTACGAGCAGTACTTC.